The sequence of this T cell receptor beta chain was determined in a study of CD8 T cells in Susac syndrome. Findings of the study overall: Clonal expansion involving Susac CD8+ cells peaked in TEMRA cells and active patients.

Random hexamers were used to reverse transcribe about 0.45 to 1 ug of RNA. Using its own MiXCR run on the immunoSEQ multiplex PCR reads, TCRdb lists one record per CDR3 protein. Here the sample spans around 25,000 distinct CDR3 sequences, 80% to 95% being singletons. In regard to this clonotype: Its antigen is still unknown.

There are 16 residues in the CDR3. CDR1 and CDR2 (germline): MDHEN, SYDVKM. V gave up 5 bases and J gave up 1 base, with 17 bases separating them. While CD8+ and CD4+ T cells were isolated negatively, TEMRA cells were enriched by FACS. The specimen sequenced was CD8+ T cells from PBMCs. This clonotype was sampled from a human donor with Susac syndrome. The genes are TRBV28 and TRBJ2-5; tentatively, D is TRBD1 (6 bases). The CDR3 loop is CASSRPGTPIQETQYF. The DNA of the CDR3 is TGTGCCAGCAGTCGACCCGGGACACCAATCCAAGAGACCCAGTACTTC.